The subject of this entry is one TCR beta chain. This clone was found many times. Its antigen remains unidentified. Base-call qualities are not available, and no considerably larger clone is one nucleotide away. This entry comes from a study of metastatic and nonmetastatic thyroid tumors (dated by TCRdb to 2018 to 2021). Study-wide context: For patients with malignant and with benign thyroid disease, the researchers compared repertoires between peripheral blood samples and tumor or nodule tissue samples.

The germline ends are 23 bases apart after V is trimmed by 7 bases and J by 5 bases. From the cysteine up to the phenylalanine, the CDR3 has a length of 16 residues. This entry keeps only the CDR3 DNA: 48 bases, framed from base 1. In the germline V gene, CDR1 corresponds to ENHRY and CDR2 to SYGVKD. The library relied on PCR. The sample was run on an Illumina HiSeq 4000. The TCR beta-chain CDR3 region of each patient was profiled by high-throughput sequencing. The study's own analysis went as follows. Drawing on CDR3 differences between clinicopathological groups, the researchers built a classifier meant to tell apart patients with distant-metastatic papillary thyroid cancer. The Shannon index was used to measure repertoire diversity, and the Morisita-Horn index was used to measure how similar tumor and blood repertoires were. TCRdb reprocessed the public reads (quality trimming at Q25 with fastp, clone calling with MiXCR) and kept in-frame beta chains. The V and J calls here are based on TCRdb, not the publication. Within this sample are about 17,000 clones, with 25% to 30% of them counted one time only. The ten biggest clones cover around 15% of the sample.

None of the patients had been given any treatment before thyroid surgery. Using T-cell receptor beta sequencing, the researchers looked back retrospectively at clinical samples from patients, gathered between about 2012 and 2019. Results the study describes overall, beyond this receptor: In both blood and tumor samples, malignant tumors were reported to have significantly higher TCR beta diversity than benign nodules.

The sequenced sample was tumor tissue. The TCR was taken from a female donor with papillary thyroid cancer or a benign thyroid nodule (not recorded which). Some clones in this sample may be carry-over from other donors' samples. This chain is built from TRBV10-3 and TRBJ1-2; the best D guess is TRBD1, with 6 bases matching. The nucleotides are TGTGCCATCACTTACAATCACAGGGATAGTAGGTATGGCTACACCTTC. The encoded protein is CAITYNHRDSRYGYTF.